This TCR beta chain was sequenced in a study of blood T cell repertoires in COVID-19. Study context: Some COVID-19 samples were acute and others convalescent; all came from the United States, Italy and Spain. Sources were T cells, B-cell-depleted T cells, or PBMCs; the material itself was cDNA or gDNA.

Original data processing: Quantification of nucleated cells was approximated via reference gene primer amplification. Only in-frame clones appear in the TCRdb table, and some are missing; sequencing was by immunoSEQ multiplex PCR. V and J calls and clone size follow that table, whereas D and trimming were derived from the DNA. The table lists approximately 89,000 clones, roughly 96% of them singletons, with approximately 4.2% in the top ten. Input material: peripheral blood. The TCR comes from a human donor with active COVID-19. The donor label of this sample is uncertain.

The CDR3: CASSYTDGGTEAFF. The CDR3 DNA reads as TGTGCCAGCAGTTACACGGACGGGGGGACTGAAGCTTTCTTT. V and J are TRBV6-6 and TRBJ1-1; a weak D match, TRBD1 (5 bases). The CDR3 contains 14 residues. Looked up from germline, CDR1 is MNHNY and CDR2 is SVGAGI (reference sequence). Trimming cost V 2 bases and J 5 bases, with 12 bases left between them.